Following are 19 T cell receptor beta chains from one sample sequenced in a study of cytomegalovirus exposure and HLA in healthy donors. PCR primers comprised 60 Vbeta and 13 Jbeta primers. Produced via immunoSEQ multiplex PCR; TCRdb's table is partial and in-frame only. The sample carries some 200,000 clones, roughly 83% recorded once. Sequencing input: PBMCs. The receptors originated from a girl aged 10-17 years in good health and CMV-seronegative.

The CDR3 region is CASSLGHSSYEQYF. The DNA of the CDR3 is TGTGCCAGCAGCTTAGGTCACAGCTCCTACGAGCAGTACTTC. This chain uses TRBV7-2 with TRBJ2-7; no definite D call. The germline V gene encodes CDR1 SGHTA and CDR2 FQGNSA. There are 14 residues in the CDR3. V lost 1 base to trimming and J lost 0 bases, with 7 bases between them.

The chain employs TRBV5-8 and TRBJ2-7; TRBD2 agrees at 7 bases. The trim removed 4 bases at V and 1 base at J, leaving 8 bases unmatched. The CDR3 runs to 15 residues. Per the germline V gene, CDR1 is SGHTS and CDR2 is YDEGEE. The CDR3 DNA follows: TGTGCCAGCAGCCCCTATGTGGGAGGGTCCTACGAGCAGTACTTC. Translated: CASSPYVGGSYEQYF.

The rearrangement uses TRBV6-1 and TRBJ1-1; no clear D. From germline, CDR1 is MNHNS and CDR2 SASEGT. There are 11 residues in the CDR3. Trimming cost V 7 bases and J 2 bases, with 5 bases left between them. CDR3 residues: CASTVNTEAFF. CDR3 coding DNA: TGTGCCAGCACCGTTAACACTGAAGCTTTCTTT.

The V and J genes are TRBV30 and TRBJ2-5; 11 bases are shared with TRBD2. CDR3 length equals 14 residues. V was clipped by 3 bases and J by 5 bases; unmatched bases: 5. From germline, CDR1 is GTSNPN and CDR2 SVGIG (reference sequence). DNA for the CDR3: TGTGCCTGGAGAACTAGCGGGAGCAGGGAGACCCAGTACTTC. Its translation is CAWRTSGSRETQYF.

The chain carries TRBV5-8 and TRBJ1-1, with D hard to call. CDR1 is SGHTS, CDR2 YDEGEE, per germline. V was shortened by 4 bases and J by 2 bases, with 15 bases between the two germline ends. The CDR3 sequence is 15 residues long. CDR3 loop: CASSLLLGENTEAFF. The CDR3 DNA follows: TGTGCCAGCAGCCTACTTCTAGGAGAAAACACTGAAGCTTTCTTT.

A few counts support this clone. The gene calls are TRBV4-3 and TRBJ2-7; a possible D gene is TRBD1 (5 bases). CDR3 size: 15 residues. CDR1 and CDR2 (germline): LGHNA, YSLEER. The V and J ends lost 1 base and 1 base respectively, with 11 bases between them. DNA for the CDR3: TGCGCCAGCAGCCAAGTAAGGGGCTCTTCCTACGAGCAGTACTTC. Translation: CASSQVRGSSYEQYF.

The genes are TRBV28 and TRBJ2-1, with 8 bases matching TRBD2. J was trimmed by 0 bases and V by 8 bases; bases with no gene match: 9. Looked up from germline, CDR1 is MDHEN and CDR2 is SYDVKM. The CDR3 spans 16 residues. The CDR3 protein is CASGSSGTSSYNEQFF. CDR3 coding DNA: TGTGCCAGCGGGAGTAGCGGGACCAGCTCCTACAATGAGCAGTTCTTC.

V is TRBV6-1 and J is TRBJ1-4, with a weak D call TRBD1 (5 bases). The CDR3 extends over 17 amino acids. V lost 2 bases to trimming and J lost 2 bases, with 15 bases between them. Germline CDR1 reads MNHNS; CDR2 reads SASEGT. CDR3 sequence: CASSERVWRGTNEKLFF. The CDR3 DNA follows: TGTGCCAGCAGTGAAAGGGTCTGGAGGGGTACTAATGAAAAACTGTTTTTT.

The genes are TRBV29-1 and TRBJ2-1; possibly TRBD1 for D (5 bases). The length of the CDR3 is 16 residues. Trimming left V 3 bases short and J 6 bases short, with 21 bases between. Germline V lookup: CDR1 SQVTM, CDR2 ANQGSEA. In DNA form, the CDR3 reads TGCAGCGTTGATCGCCCAACGACCAGGGTAAGCAATGAGCAGTTCTTC. It translates to CSVDRPTTRVSNEQFF.

V gene TRBV5-4 combines with J gene TRBJ1-2; D unresolved. Trimming left V 3 bases short and J 5 bases short, with 8 bases between. The germline V gene encodes CDR1 SGHNT and CDR2 YYREEE (reference sequence). The CDR3 sequence is 12 residues long. This CDR3 is CASSSAGYGYTF. CDR3 DNA sequence: TGTGCCAGCAGCTCGGCAGGTTATGGCTACACCTTC.

This clone was picked up one time. The chain is built from TRBV2 and TRBJ2-5; 10 nucleotides agree with TRBD2. This CDR3 has 15 amino acids. V trimming: 1 base; J trimming: 7 bases; junction bases outside the gene matches: 6. Germline V gene lookup returns CDR1 SNHLY and CDR2 FYNNEI. The CDR3 DNA is TGTGCCAGCAGTGAAGGAACTAGCGGGGTAGGGACCCAGTACTTC. As protein: CASSEGTSGVGTQYF.

Worth noting for this clone: One end of the junction fails to match germline, which may point to a read error. V and J are TRBV28 and TRBJ1-2; D is unclear. CDR1 is MDHEN, CDR2 SYDVKM, per germline. There are 13 residues in the CDR3. The CDR3 reads CASSLNYFREGSF. CDR3 nucleotide sequence: TGTGCCAGCAGTTTAAATTACTTTCGGGAAGGAAGCTTC.

Remarks on this clone: At the DNA level, this CDR3 is encoded by other sequences in the same sample as well. The chain joins TRBV28 to TRBJ2-7, with D perhaps matching TRBD2 (6 bases). Per the germline V gene, CDR1 is MDHEN and CDR2 is SYDVKM. The CDR3 is 11 residues long. V was cut by 3 bases and J by 6 bases, with 6 bases left in between. CDR3 protein: CASSLGGEQYF. CDR3 DNA: TGTGCCAGCAGTTTGGGAGGCGAGCAGTACTTC.

The chain recombines TRBV7-3 with TRBJ2-3, with TRBD1 as a possible D gene (5 bases). The germline V gene encodes CDR1 SGHTA and CDR2 FQGTGA. Trimming shortened V by 1 base and J by 4 bases, and 6 bases separated the two germline ends. The CDR3 sequence is 13 residues long. This CDR3 is CASSLRGADTQYF. CDR3 in DNA: TGTGCCAGCAGCTTAAGGGGCGCAGATACGCAGTATTTT. Based on the CDR3 plus reference TRBV7-3 and TRBJ2-3, the full variable domain is GAGVSQTPSNKVTEKGKYVELRCDPISGHTALYWYRQSLGQGPEFLIYFQGTGAADDSGLPNDRFFAVRPEGSVSTLKIQRTERGDSAVYLCASSLRGADTQYFGPGTRLTVL.

This clone has a single count. V is TRBV2 and J is TRBJ2-3, with TRBD2 matching 11 bases. The J segment lost 1 base and the V segment lost 8 bases, leaving 5 bases of the junction unmatched. Per germline, CDR1 SNHLY and CDR2 FYNNEI. CDR3 length equals 15 residues. CDR3 sequence: CASHRTSGRTDTQYF. In DNA, the CDR3 is TGTGCCAGCCATAGGACTAGCGGGCGCACAGATACGCAGTATTTT. Full variable domain (missing parts from reference TRBV2 and TRBJ2-3): EPEVTQTPSHQVTQMGQEVILRCVPISNHLYFYWYRQILGQKVEFLVSFYNNEISEKSEIFDDQFSVERPDGSNFTLKIRSTKLEDSAMYFCASHRTSGRTDTQYFGPGTRLTVL.

The chain employs TRBV7-9 and TRBJ1-3, with TRBD1 matching 7 bases. Looked up from germline, CDR1 is SEHNR and CDR2 is FQNEAQ (reference sequence). V was clipped by 6 bases and J by 2 bases; unmatched bases: 13. The CDR3 contains 17 residues. The CDR3 sequence: CASSRTLTGKTGNTIYF. The CDR3 bases are TGTGCCAGCAGTCGGACTTTGACAGGGAAGACTGGAAACACCATATATTTT.

The chain uses TRBV7-2 and TRBJ1-3; possibly TRBD1 for D (6 bases). With 5 bases removed from V and 0 bases from J, the gap between germline ends came to 14 bases. Germline loops: CDR1 SGHTA, CDR2 FQGNSA. This CDR3 region has 16 residues. The CDR3 sequence is CASSPRTDHSGNTIYF. CDR3 DNA: TGTGCCAGCAGCCCGAGGACAGATCACTCTGGAAACACCATATATTTT.

The chain has TRBV7-3 and TRBJ2-2; perhaps TRBD1 as D (5 bases). The CDR3 runs to 17 residues. Germline V gene data show CDR1 as SGHTA and CDR2 as FQGTGA. Trimming cost V 5 bases and J 1 base, with 17 bases left between them. This CDR3 is CASSPDRVRVNTGELFF. The CDR3 DNA sequence: TGTGCCAGCAGCCCTGATAGAGTCAGGGTGAACACCGGGGAGCTGTTTTTT.

The genes are TRBV6-5 and TRBJ2-7, with TRBD1 matching 9 bases. V dropped 7 bases and J dropped 4; count of bases not matched to a gene: 11. Germline CDR1 and CDR2: MNHEY and SVGAGI. The CDR3 has 15 residues. The CDR3 spells CASKTTGQGYYEQYF. CDR3 DNA: TGTGCCAGCAAGACCACGGGACAGGGATATTACGAGCAGTACTTC.